This entry lists 14 T cell receptor beta chains sequenced from one sample in a study of a mutant IDH1 vaccine in newly diagnosed glioma. TCRdb keeps only in-frame clones here, not all; method: immunoSEQ multiplex PCR. The sample has 60,000 to 70,000 clones; roughly four fifths are singletons. Their antigen targets remain unknown. The sample's time point: week 47, end of study. Vaccination comprised doses that each held 300 ug of mutant IDH1 20-mer peptide, plus topical imiquimod. This specimen was PBMCs, taken from a glioma patient whose treatment included an IDH1 peptide vaccine. These receptors came from a man younger than 45 with glioma.

The rearrangement links TRBV5-1 to TRBJ1-6, with TRBD1 matching over 7 bases. J gave up 10 bases and V 5 bases, and 9 bases lay outside the gene matches. Germline CDR1 reads SGHRS; CDR2 reads YFSETQ. The CDR3 contains 14 residues. CDR3 protein: CASSTGQGDSPLHF. The CDR3 bases are TGCGCCAGCAGTACCGGGCAGGGGGACTCACCCCTCCACTTT.

This clone was observed a few times. The chain links TRBV10-2 to TRBJ2-1; 10 bases line up with TRBD2. Germline trimming cut 4 bases from V and 2 bases from J; bases unmatched to any gene: 5. CDR1 and CDR2 (germline): WSHSY, SAAADI. This CDR3 has 16 amino acids. CDR3 amino acids: CASSAMGLAPYNEQFF. In DNA form, the CDR3 reads TGCGCCAGCAGTGCGATGGGACTAGCGCCCTACAATGAGCAGTTCTTC.

The rearrangement uses TRBV11-2 and TRBJ2-4; D not certain. The CDR3 totals 11 residues. Between the trimmed V and J ends, which lost 5 bases and 6 bases, there was a span of 5 bases. CDR1 is SGHAT and CDR2 is FQNNGV in the germline V gene. The CDR3 sequence: CASSLGNIQYF. The CDR3 nucleotides read TGTGCCAGCAGCCTAGGAAACATTCAGTACTTC.

This chain connects TRBV5-4 to TRBJ2-2; 10 positions match TRBD1. Losses at the gene ends were 4 bases for V and 2 bases for J; bases not matched to a gene: 8. Germline V gene data show CDR1 as SGHNT and CDR2 as YYREEE (reference sequence). CDR3 length: 17 amino acids. The CDR3 is CASSPGQGGSNTGELFF. CDR3 in DNA: TGTGCCAGCAGCCCTGGACAGGGGGGCTCCAACACCGGGGAGCTGTTTTTT.

This chain links TRBV5-1 with TRBJ2-7; 10 nucleotides align to TRBD1. The CDR3 is made up of 15 amino acids. Germline-derived CDR1 and CDR2 are SGHRS and YFSETQ. The V gene end was trimmed by 4 bases and the J gene end by 1 base; junction bases not matched to a gene: 5. CDR3 sequence: CASSNRDRGSYEQYF. The DNA for the CDR3 is TGCGCCAGCAGCAACCGGGACAGGGGTTCCTACGAGCAGTACTTC.

This chain joins TRBV16 and TRBJ2-7, with D tentatively TRBD1 (6 bases). This CDR3 comprises 15 residues. Trimming took 4 bases from V and 6 from J, leaving 19 bases between them. Germline loops: CDR1 KGHSY, CDR2 FQNENV. For the CDR3, the DNA is TGTGCCAGCAGCCCTCAGGGGCCCGGGATCGGCGAGCAGTACTTC. It is translated as CASSPQGPGIGEQYF.

The rearrangement joins TRBV28 to TRBJ2-7, with 7 nucleotides matching TRBD1. The CDR3 runs 14 residues. Germline lookup yields CDR1 MDHEN and CDR2 SYDVKM. V lost 7 bases and J lost 1; bases outside the gene matches: 7. The DNA of the CDR3 is TGTGCCAGCAAAGGACAGGAACTATCCTACGAGCAGTACTTC. It translates to CASKGQELSYEQYF. Full variable domain (rest looked up from reference TRBV28 and TRBJ2-7): DVKVTQSSRYLVKRTGEKVFLECVQDMDHENMFWYRQDPGLGLRLIYFSYDVKMKEKGDIPEGYSVSREKKERFSLILESASTNQTSMYLCASKGQELSYEQYFGPGTRLTVT.

This clone was detected only a few times. J is TRBJ1-6 and V is TRBV9; TRBD1 is a possible D gene (6 bases). The CDR3 extends over 14 amino acids. V lost 5 bases and J lost 5, with 11 bases in between. Germline V gene lookup returns CDR1 SGDLS and CDR2 YYNGEE. The CDR3 region has the DNA TGTGCCAGCAGAGGGCAGGGGAATAATTCACCCCTCCACTTT. Translation: CASRGQGNNSPLHF.

V usage is TRBV14 and J usage is TRBJ1-1; D remains ambiguous. From germline, CDR1 is SGHDN and CDR2 FVKESK. The V end lost 3 bases, the J end lost 6 bases, and 11 bases lay between the germline ends. CDR3 size: 13 residues. Written as DNA, the CDR3 is TGTGCCAGCAGCCAGGTCTCTGGCCCTGAAGCTTTCTTT. The encoded protein is CASSQVSGPEAFF. The whole variable domain, filled in from reference TRBV14 and TRBJ1-1, reads EAGVTQFPSHSVIEKGQTVTLRCDPISGHDNLYWYRRVMGKEIKFLLHFVKESKQDESGMPNNRFLAERTGGTYSTLKVQPAELEDSGVYFCASSQVSGPEAFFGQGTRLTVV.

V usage is TRBV28 and J usage is TRBJ1-2, with 10 bases that match TRBD1. Germline lookup yields CDR1 MDHEN and CDR2 SYDVKM. With 5 bases clipped from V and 7 bases from J, the junction kept 10 bases outside the gene matches. The CDR3 is 15 residues long. The CDR3 nucleotides are TGTGCCAGCAGTGAACCGGGACAGGGGTTACGTGGCTACACCTTC. It translates to CASSEPGQGLRGYTF.

The chain uses TRBV6-5 and TRBJ2-7; weak D call: TRBD2 (6 bases). The length of the CDR3 is 14 residues. V was cut by 4 bases and J by 4 bases, with 14 bases left in between. CDR1 is MNHEY, CDR2 SVGAGI, per germline. CDR3 nucleotide sequence: TGTGCCAGCAGTTCGACTAGACAGATATACGAGCAGTACTTC. It is translated as CASSSTRQIYEQYF.

V is TRBV5-6 and J is TRBJ2-5; D is uncertain. The J call may be mistaken, given a closer DNA end match to TRBJ2-7. In germline, CDR1 is SGHDT, CDR2 YYEEEE. The CDR3 covers 14 residues. The DNA of the CDR3 is TGTGCCAGCAGCTTGGCCGTGCAGGACTACGAGCAGTACTTC. Translating it yields CASSLAVQDYEQYF.

This clone came up a few times. This chain connects TRBV5-1 to TRBJ1-1, with 7 bases lining up with TRBD1. Germline CDR1 is SGHRS and CDR2 is YFSETQ. The CDR3 runs to 16 residues. J lost 0 bases, V lost 4 bases, and 9 bases had no gene match. CDR3 region: CASSANPTGMNTEAFF. CDR3 sequence (DNA): TGCGCCAGCAGCGCGAACCCGACAGGGATGAACACTGAAGCTTTCTTT.

The chain carries TRBV5-4 and TRBJ2-1; 10 bases agree with TRBD2. The germline gives CDR1 SGHNT, CDR2 YYREEE (reference sequence). This CDR3 comprises 15 residues. The trim removed 0 bases at V and 5 bases at J, leaving 2 bases unmatched. The CDR3 protein is CASSLVLAGHNEQFF. The CDR3 DNA follows: TGTGCCAGCAGCTTGGTACTAGCGGGGCACAATGAGCAGTTCTTC.